This T cell receptor beta chain was captured in a study of blood T cells in healthy people across ages (dated by TCRdb to about 2015). Background on the whole study: In model experiments, roughly one uniquely barcoded TCR beta cDNA molecule per two T cells was captured by template switching. The study measured age-related changes in TCR beta repertoire diversity using deep sequencing normalized with unique cDNA molecular identifiers. The donors were split into four age groups: young (average around 15 years), middle-aged (nearly 40), aged (more than 55) and long-lived (approximately 89). To avoid experimental bias, donors of different ages were spread randomly across the sequencing lanes. Using the same blood draw, the study looked at two additional independent replicas of 1 million unique cDNA reads for two donors, one aged 18 to 30 and the other aged 80 or older.

The germline V gene supplies CDR1 SGHVS and CDR2 FQNEAQ. V and J lose 1 base and 2 bases, and a span of 11 bases separates them. The cysteine opens and the phenylalanine closes a CDR3 of 16 amino acids. The retained sequence is limited to the CDR3, 48 bases, with the frame set at the first base. Library preparation used 5' RACE. Reads for this sample came from an Illumina HiSeq 2500. The second PCR ran for roughly 7 to 12 cycles and used a J-beta primer mix along with a sample-barcoded 5' primer. Each TCR beta cDNA molecule received a unique molecular identifier from a template-switch 5' adaptor carrying 12 random nucleotides. At least 3 million CDR3-containing paired-end reads were obtained from each sample. All of the RNA was converted into first-strand cDNA using the Mint cDNA synthesis kit, with a TRBC-specific oligonucleotide serving as the primer. All cDNA was treated with uracil-DNA glycosylase and then went through a first 18-cycle PCR with the universal primers M1SS and BC2_uni_R. The study's processing was this. For normalization, 1 million high-quality reads were randomly selected from each sample, with every read carrying a distinct molecular identifier. Instead of being binned into consensus sequences, reads that shared molecular identifiers were thrown out. MiTCR, set to a Q25 quality threshold and the strictest error-elimination algorithm, was used for CDR3 identification, clonotype clustering and error correction. A nonparametric unseen species model using Euler transformation provided a lower-bound estimate of total TCR beta diversity. TCRdb took the public reads, trimmed them with fastp at Q25, ran MiXCR for clone calling and kept in-frame beta chains. Rows are unified per CDR3 protein, each entry keeping the most common DNA and genes. For this entry, the V and J calls and clone size follow TCRdb and not the study's own pipeline. In this sample the table shows hundreds of thousands of distinct CDR3 sequences, roughly 20% of which occur a single time. The top ten clonotypes cover about 20% of the sample.

As to this clonotype: No cognate antigen has been identified for it. No much larger clone exists at a distance of one base, and base qualities are not known.

Donors were 39 systemically healthy Caucasian individuals from Russia aged 6 to 90 years. Each donor gave around 9.5 milliliters of peripheral blood, collected into EDTA-treated Vacutainer tubes. Ficoll-Paque density-gradient centrifugation was used to isolate PBMCs, with at least 7 million per sample. Total RNA was extracted from PBMCs with Trizol reagent, with at least 6 micrograms obtained per sample. For every donor, an aliquot of PBMCs went through flow cytometry to measure the percentages of naive CD45RAhigh/CD27high T cells. Here is what the overall study found, with its caveats: The CMV infection status of donors was not known, potentially confounding age-related changes in expanded clonotypes. The percentage of naive T cells measured by flow cytometry correlated strongly with observed TCR beta diversity. As age increased, observed TCR beta diversity per million T cells dropped in a roughly linear way, and a significant reduction was already evident by age about 40. Conclusive comparison of naive and antigen-experienced compartments was prevented by the profiling of bulk unsorted PBMCs. Compared with the aged group, the long-lived group had more naive CD4+ T cells, fewer expanded clones and increased TCR diversity, a pattern suggesting age selection. Estimates of total diversity from one million sequenced T cells were regarded as lower bounds and underestimates.

The chain is made from TRBV7-8 and TRBJ2-2; a tentative D match to TRBD1 spans 7 bases. The sequence came from a man between 65 and 80 years old in good health. The sample taken for sequencing was blood. CDR3 reads: CASSLVGGGNTGELFF. The nucleotide sequence reads TGTGCCAGCAGCTTAGTCGGAGGGGGCAACACCGGGGAGCTGTTTTTT.